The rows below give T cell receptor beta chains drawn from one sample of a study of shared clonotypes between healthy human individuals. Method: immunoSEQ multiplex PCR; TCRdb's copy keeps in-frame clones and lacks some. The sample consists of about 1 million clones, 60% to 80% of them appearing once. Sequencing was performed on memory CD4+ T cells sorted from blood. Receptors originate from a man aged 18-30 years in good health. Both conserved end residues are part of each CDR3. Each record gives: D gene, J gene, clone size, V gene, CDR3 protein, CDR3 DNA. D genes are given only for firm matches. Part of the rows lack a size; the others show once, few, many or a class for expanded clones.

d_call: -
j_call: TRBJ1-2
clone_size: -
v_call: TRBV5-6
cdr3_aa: CASSLGLGGYGYTF
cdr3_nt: TGTGCCAGCAGCTTGGGGCTGGGTGGCTATGGCTACACCTTC

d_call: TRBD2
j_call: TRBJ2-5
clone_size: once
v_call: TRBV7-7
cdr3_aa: CASTRLAGGIETQYF
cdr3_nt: TGTGCTAGCACCCGACTAGCGGGAGGCATAGAGACCCAGTACTTC

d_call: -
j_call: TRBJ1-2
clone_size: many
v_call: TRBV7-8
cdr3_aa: CASSFAGSDGYTF
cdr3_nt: TGTGCCAGCAGCTTCGCAGGATCCGATGGCTACACCTTC

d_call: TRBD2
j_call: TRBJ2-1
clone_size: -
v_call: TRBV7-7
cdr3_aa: CASSFSSGAWDEQFF
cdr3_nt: TGTGCTAGCAGCTTTTCTAGCGGGGCATGGGATGAGCAGTTCTTC

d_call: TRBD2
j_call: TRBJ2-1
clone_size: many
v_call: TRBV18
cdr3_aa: CASSQSGSSYNEQFF
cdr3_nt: TGTGCCAGCTCCCAGAGCGGGAGCTCCTACAATGAGCAGTTCTTC

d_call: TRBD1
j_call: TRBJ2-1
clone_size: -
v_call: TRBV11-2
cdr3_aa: CASSPGTGAYNEQFF
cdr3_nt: TGTGCCAGCAGCCCCGGGACAGGGGCCTACAATGAGCAGTTCTTC

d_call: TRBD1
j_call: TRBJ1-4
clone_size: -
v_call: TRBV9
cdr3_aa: CASSPTDRATNEKLFF
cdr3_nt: TGTGCCAGCAGCCCCACGGACAGGGCAACTAATGAAAAACTGTTTTTT

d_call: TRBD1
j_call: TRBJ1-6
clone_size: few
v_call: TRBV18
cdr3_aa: CASSPTDRNSPLHF
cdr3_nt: TGTGCCAGCTCACCGACGGACAGGAATTCACCCCTCCACTTT

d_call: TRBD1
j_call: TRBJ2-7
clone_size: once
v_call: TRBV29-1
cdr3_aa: CSVRQGTGGSYEQYF
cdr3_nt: TGCAGCGTACGACAAGGGACAGGGGGGAGCTACGAGCAGTACTTC

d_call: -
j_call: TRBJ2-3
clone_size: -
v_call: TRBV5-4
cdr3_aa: CASSPGNSPLFTDTQYF
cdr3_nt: TGTGCCAGCAGCCCCGGAAATAGTCCCCTCTTTACAGATACGCAGTATTTT

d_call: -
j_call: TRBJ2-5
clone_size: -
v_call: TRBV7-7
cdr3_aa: CASSLGKGGQETQYF
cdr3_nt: TGTGCTAGCAGCCTGGGCAAGGGGGGCCAAGAGACCCAGTACTTC

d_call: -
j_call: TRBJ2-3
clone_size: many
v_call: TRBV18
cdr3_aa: CASSPPTRTSTDTQYF
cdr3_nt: TGTGCCAGCTCACCACCCACGAGGACGAGCACAGATACGCAGTATTTT

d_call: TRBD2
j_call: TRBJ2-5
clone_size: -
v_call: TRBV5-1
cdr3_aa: CASSLGTSGTQETQYF
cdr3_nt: TGCGCCAGCAGCTTGGGGACTAGCGGGACTCAAGAGACCCAGTACTTC

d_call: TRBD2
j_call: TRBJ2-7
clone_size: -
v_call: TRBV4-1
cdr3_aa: CASSALLAGALEQYF
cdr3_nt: TGCGCCAGCAGCGCCTTACTAGCGGGAGCTCTCGAGCAGTACTTC

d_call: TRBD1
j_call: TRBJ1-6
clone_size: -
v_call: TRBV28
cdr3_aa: CASRGQTGGSSPLHF
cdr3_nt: TGTGCCAGCAGGGGTCAAACAGGGGGCAGTTCACCCCTCCACTTT

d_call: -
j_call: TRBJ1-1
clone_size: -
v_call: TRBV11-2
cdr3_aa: CASRSGRTYEAFF
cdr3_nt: TGTGCCAGCAGGTCGGGACGGACGTATGAAGCTTTCTTT

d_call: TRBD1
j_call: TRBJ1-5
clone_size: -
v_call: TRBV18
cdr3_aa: CASSPLDRQNQPQHF
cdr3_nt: TGTGCCAGCTCACCGTTGGACAGGCAGAATCAGCCCCAGCATTTT

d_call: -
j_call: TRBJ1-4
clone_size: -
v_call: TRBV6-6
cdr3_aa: CASSQGRSGAWEKLFF
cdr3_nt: TGTGCCAGCAGCCAAGGGCGGTCAGGGGCCTGGGAAAAACTGTTTTTT

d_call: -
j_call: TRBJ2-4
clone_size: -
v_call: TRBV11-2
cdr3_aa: CASTSNKNIQYF
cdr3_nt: TGTGCCAGCACCTCCAATAAAAACATTCAGTACTTC

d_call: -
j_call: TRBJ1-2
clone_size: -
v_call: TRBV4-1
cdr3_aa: CASSQGEFPIYYGYTF
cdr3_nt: TGCGCCAGCAGCCAGGGGGAGTTCCCCATATACTATGGCTACACCTTC

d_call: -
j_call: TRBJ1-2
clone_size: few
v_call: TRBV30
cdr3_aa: CAWDRSGGYTF
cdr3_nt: TGTGCCTGGGACAGGAGTGGTGGCTACACCTTC

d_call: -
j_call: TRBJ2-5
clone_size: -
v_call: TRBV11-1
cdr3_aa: CASSLSTPAAQYF
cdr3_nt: TGTGCCAGCAGCTTATCCACCCCTGCGGCCCAGTACTTC

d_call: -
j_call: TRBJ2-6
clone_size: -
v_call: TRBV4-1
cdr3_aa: CASSLKRDRSSGANVLTF
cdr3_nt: TGCGCCAGCAGCCTTAAACGTGACAGATCCTCTGGGGCCAACGTCCTGACTTTC

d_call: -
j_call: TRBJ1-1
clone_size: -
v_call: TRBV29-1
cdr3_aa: CSVEVTQAKAFF
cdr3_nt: TGCAGCGTTGAAGTGACCCAAGCCAAAGCTTTCTTT

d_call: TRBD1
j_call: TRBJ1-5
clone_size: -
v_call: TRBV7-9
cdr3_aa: CASSTTLQGAGQPQHF
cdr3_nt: TGTGCCAGCAGCACAACCTTACAGGGGGCCGGGCAGCCCCAGCATTTT

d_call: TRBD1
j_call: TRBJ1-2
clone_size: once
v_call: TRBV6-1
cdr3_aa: CASSGQGVGYTF
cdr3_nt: TGTGCCAGCAGTGGGCAGGGGGTTGGCTACACCTTC

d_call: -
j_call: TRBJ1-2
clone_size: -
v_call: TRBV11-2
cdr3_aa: CASSSDSNYGYTF
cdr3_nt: TGTGCCAGCAGTTCCGACTCCAACTATGGCTACACCTTC

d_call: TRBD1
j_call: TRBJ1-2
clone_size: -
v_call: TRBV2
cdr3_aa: CASSGQGSNYGYTF
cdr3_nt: TGTGCCAGCAGTGGACAGGGGAGTAACTATGGCTACACCTTC

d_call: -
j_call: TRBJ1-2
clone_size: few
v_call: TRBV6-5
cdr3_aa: CASSYSVDYGYTF
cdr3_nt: TGTGCCAGCAGTTACTCAGTGGACTATGGCTACACCTTC

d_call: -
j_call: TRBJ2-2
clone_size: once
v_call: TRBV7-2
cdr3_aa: CASLWRANTGELFF
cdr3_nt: TGTGCCAGCCTGTGGCGGGCTAACACCGGGGAGCTGTTTTTT

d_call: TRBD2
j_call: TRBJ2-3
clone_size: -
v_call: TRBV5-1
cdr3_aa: CASSLASGGVDTQYF
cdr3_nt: TGCGCCAGCAGCTTGGCTAGCGGGGGGGTAGATACGCAGTATTTT

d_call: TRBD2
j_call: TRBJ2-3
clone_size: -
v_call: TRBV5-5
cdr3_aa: CASSLAGRASTDTQYF
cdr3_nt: TGTGCCAGCAGCTTGGCGGGGAGGGCTAGCACAGATACGCAGTATTTT

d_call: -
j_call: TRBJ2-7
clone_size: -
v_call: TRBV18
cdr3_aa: CASSPAGHSYEQYF
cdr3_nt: TGTGCCAGCTCACCCGCAGGGCACTCCTACGAGCAGTACTTC

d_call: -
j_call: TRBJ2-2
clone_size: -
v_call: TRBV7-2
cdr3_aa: CASSFGSTGELFF
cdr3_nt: TGTGCCAGCAGCTTTGGAAGCACCGGGGAGCTGTTTTTT

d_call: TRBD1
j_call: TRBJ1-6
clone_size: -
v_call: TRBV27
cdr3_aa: CASSFLGQTNSPLHF
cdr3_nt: TGTGCCAGCAGTTTCCTGGGACAGACCAATTCACCCCTCCACTTT

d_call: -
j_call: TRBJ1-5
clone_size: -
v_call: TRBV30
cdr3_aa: CAWSVQQGSNQPQHF
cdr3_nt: TGTGCCTGGAGTGTACAACAGGGCTCCAATCAGCCCCAGCATTTT

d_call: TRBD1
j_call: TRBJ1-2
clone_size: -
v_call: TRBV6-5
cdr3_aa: CASSSGTDYGYTF
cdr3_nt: TGTGCCAGCAGTTCCGGGACAGACTATGGCTACACCTTC

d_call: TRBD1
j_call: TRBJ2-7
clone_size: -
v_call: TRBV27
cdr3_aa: CASRRDRVGEQYF
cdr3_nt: TGTGCCAGCAGGCGGGACAGGGTGGGCGAGCAGTACTTC

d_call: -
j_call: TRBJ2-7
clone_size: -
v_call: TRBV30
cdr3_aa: CAWRPGRGSYEQYF
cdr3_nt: TGTGCCTGGAGGCCGGGCCGGGGCTCCTACGAGCAGTACTTC

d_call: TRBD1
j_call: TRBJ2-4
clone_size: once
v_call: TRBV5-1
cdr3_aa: CASSPGTGGNIQYF
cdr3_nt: TGCGCCAGCAGCCCGGGGACAGGGGGAAACATTCAGTACTTC

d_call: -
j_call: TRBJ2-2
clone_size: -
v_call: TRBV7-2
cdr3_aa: CASSFLVGGYTGELFF
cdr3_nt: TGTGCCAGCAGCTTTTTAGTGGGAGGATACACCGGGGAGCTGTTTTTT

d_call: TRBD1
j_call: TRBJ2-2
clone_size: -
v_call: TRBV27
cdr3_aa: CASSVTGTGYTGELFF
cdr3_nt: TGTGCCAGCAGTGTTACCGGGACAGGGTACACCGGGGAGCTGTTTTTT

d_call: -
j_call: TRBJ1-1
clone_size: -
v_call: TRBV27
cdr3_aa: CASSFGRGTEAFF
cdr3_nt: TGTGCCAGCAGTTTCGGCCGCGGCACTGAAGCTTTCTTT

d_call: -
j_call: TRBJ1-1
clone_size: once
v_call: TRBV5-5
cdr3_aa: CASSLGVGQEAFF
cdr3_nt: TGTGCCAGCAGCTTGGGTGTAGGGCAGGAAGCTTTCTTT

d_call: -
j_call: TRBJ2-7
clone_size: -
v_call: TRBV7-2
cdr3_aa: CASSLEGWQTKYEQYF
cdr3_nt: TGTGCCAGCAGCTTAGAGGGTTGGCAGACGAAATACGAGCAGTACTTC